These T cell receptor beta chains were read from a single sample in a study of blood T cell repertoires in COVID-19. This table comes from immunoSEQ multiplex PCR, and its TCRdb copy is limited to in-frame clones, with some not included. The sample consists of 260,000 or so clones, approximately 82% of them appearing once. Sequences were obtained from peripheral blood. Receptors were obtained from an elderly man with acute or convalescent COVID-19. Each CDR3 is given without its conserved first and last residue. The D gene is left open where the match is weak.

V: TRBV27; D: -; J: TRBJ2-5; CDR3: ASSLGQGVWETQY
V: TRBV7-9; D: TRBD1; J: TRBJ1-2; CDR3: ASSTWTGYGYT
V: TRBV28; D: -; J: TRBJ1-2; CDR3: ASSDWSTTAIFYGYT
V: TRBV11-2; D: -; J: TRBJ2-2; CDR3: ASSLARVVGELF
V: TRBV30; D: TRBD1; J: TRBJ1-4; CDR3: ASLQGAFEKLF
V: TRBV6-1; D: -; J: TRBJ1-2; CDR3: ASSDSGIGGYT
V: TRBV3-1/TRBV3-2; D: TRBD1; J: TRBJ1-3; CDR3: ASSQGPQGSGNTIY
V: TRBV5-1; D: TRBD2; J: TRBJ2-3; CDR3: ASSLVRGEKDTQY
V: TRBV5-1; D: TRBD1; J: TRBJ1-2; CDR3: ASRPTGGHNYGYT
V: TRBV28; D: TRBD2; J: TRBJ2-1; CDR3: ASSQPTSGSSEQF
V: TRBV24-1; D: -; J: TRBJ2-2; CDR3: ATSDLFDHWGAGELF
V: TRBV6-1; D: -; J: TRBJ1-6; CDR3: ASSEPGRGTPPLH
V: TRBV12-3/TRBV12-4; D: -; J: TRBJ2-3; CDR3: ASSWTTTDTQY
V: TRBV30; D: TRBD1; J: TRBJ2-7; CDR3: AWGHPGQGGLEQY
V: TRBV5-6; D: TRBD1; J: TRBJ2-1; CDR3: ASSGLDRGRLSYNEQF
V: TRBV6-5; D: -; J: TRBJ2-2; CDR3: ASSYNRELTGELF
V: TRBV28; D: TRBD1; J: TRBJ1-2; CDR3: ASSFGTGTIGAYGYT
V: TRBV24-1; D: TRBD2; J: TRBJ2-1; CDR3: ATSDLKTSGRAYNEQF
V: TRBV5-1; D: TRBD2; J: TRBJ2-7; CDR3: ASSPRLAGSYEQY
V: TRBV18; D: TRBD1; J: TRBJ1-1; CDR3: ASSPGTGQGNTEAF
V: TRBV27; D: -; J: TRBJ2-7; CDR3: ASSRVGVARGNEQY
V: TRBV5-1; D: TRBD2; J: TRBJ2-1; CDR3: ASSLIGGGALNEQF
V: TRBV6-1; D: -; J: TRBJ1-2; CDR3: ASSERGPGGYT
V: TRBV30; D: -; J: TRBJ1-2; CDR3: AWSIGGSGYT
V: TRBV18; D: -; J: TRBJ1-6; CDR3: ASSAGTLHNSPLH
V: TRBV5-1; D: -; J: TRBJ1-1; CDR3: ASSQGGAGGGEAF
V: TRBV10-3; D: TRBD2; J: TRBJ2-1; CDR3: AISESGGATQF
V: TRBV27; D: TRBD1; J: TRBJ1-4; CDR3: ASSPNIGQGGKLF
V: TRBV6-5; D: TRBD1; J: TRBJ1-5; CDR3: ASSTRQGDQPQH